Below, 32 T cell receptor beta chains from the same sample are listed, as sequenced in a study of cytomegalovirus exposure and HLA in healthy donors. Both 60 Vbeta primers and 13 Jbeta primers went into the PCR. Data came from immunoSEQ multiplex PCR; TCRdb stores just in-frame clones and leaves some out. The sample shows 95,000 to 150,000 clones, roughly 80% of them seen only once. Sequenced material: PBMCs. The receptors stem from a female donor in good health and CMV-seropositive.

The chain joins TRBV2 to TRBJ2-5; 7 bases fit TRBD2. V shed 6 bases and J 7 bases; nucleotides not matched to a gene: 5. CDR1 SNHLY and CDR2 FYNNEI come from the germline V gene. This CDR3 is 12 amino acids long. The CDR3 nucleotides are TGTGCCAGCAGGGCGACTAGCCCGACCCAGTACTTC. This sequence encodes CASRATSPTQYF. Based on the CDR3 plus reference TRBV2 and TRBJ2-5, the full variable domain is EPEVTQTPSHQVTQMGQEVILRCVPISNHLYFYWYRQILGQKVEFLVSFYNNEISEKSEIFDDQFSVERPDGSNFTLKIRSTKLEDSAMYFCASRATSPTQYFGPGTRLLVL.

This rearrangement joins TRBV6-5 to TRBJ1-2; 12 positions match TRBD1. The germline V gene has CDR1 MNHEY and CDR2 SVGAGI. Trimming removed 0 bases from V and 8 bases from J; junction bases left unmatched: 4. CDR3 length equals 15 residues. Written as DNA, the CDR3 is TGTGCCAGCAGTTACTCGGGACAGGGGGCTCGGGGCTACACCTTC. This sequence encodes CASSYSGQGARGYTF.

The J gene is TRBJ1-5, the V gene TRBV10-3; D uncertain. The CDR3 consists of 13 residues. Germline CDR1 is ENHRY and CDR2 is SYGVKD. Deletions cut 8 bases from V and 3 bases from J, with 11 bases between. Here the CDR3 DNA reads TGTGCCATCGGTAATGGGCTCAATCAGCCCCAGCATTTT. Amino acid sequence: CAIGNGLNQPQHF.

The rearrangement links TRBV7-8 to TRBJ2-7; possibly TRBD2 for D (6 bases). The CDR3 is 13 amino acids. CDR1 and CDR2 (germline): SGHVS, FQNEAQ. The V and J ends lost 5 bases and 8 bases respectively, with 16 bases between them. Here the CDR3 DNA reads TGTGCCAGCAGCGCGCGACTAGGTGATAAGCAGTACTTC. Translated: CASSARLGDKQYF. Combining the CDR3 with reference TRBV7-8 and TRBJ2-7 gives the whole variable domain GAGVSQSPRYKVAKRGQDVALRCDPISGHVSLFWYQQALGQGPEFLTYFQNEAQLDKSGLPSDRFFAERPEGSVSTLKIQRTQQEDSAVYLCASSARLGDKQYFGPGTRLTVT.

The DNA of the CDR3 is TGCGCCAGCAGCTTGGATTGGGGAGACTACGAGCAGTACTTC. Residues: CASSLDWGDYEQYF. The V gene is TRBV5-1, the J gene TRBJ2-7; a weak D match, TRBD2 (5 bases). Germline V CDR1 and CDR2: SGHRS, YFSETQ. Trimming pared 0 bases from V and 3 bases from J, leaving 10 bases between. The CDR3 runs to 14 residues.

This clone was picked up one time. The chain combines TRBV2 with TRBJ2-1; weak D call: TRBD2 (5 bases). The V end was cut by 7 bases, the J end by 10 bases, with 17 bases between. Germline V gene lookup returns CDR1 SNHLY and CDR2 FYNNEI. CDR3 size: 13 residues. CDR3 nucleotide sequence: TGTGCCAGCACCGATACTGGACTGCGGGAGCAGTTCTTC. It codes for CASTDTGLREQFF. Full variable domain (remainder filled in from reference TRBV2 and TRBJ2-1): EPEVTQTPSHQVTQMGQEVILRCVPISNHLYFYWYRQILGQKVEFLVSFYNNEISEKSEIFDDQFSVERPDGSNFTLKIRSTKLEDSAMYFCASTDTGLREQFFGPGTRLTVL.

The CDR3 bases are TGTGCCGCCGCTAGCGGGGGGATTAGCACAGATACGCAGTATTTT. This sequence encodes CAAASGGISTDTQYF. The gene calls are TRBV5-4 and TRBJ2-3, with TRBD2 identical over 11 bases. The CDR3 is made up of 15 amino acids. The J segment lost 0 bases and the V segment lost 10 bases, leaving 7 bases of the junction unmatched. Per the germline V gene, CDR1 is SGHNT and CDR2 is YYREEE (reference sequence).

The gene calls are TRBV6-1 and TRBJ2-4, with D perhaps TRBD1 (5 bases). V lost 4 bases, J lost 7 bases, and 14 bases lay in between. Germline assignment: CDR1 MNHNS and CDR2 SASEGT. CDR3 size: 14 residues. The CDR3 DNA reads TGTGCCAGCAGTGTGGGGCAATCCAGGAACATTCAGTACTTC. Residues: CASSVGQSRNIQYF.

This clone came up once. The CDR3 protein is CASSEARSTDTQYF. The CDR3 DNA reads TGTGCCAGCAGTGAAGCCAGAAGCACAGATACGCAGTATTTT. The chain recombines TRBV6-1 with TRBJ2-3; no clear D gene. V was clipped by 0 bases and J by 0 bases, with 4 bases between them. The germline V gene encodes CDR1 MNHNS and CDR2 SASEGT. The CDR3 totals 14 residues.

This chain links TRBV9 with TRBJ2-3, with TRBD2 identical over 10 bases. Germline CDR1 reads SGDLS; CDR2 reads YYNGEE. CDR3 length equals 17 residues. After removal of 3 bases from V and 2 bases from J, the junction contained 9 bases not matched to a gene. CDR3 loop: CASSEFASGGSTDTQYF. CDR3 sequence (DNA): TGTGCCAGCAGCGAGTTTGCTAGCGGGGGCTCCACAGATACGCAGTATTTT.

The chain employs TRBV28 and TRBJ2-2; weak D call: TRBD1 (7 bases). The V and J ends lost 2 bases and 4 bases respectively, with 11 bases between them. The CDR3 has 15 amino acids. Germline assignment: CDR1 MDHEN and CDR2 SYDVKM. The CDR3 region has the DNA TGTGCCAGCAGTTTAGGGACAGCGGGCACCGGGGAGCTGTTTTTT. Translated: CASSLGTAGTGELFF.

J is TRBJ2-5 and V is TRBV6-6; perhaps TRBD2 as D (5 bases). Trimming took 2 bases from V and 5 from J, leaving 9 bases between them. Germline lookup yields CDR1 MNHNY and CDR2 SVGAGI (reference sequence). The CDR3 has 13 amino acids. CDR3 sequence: CASSYEDWETQYF. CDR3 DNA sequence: TGTGCCAGCAGTTACGAGGACTGGGAGACCCAGTACTTC.

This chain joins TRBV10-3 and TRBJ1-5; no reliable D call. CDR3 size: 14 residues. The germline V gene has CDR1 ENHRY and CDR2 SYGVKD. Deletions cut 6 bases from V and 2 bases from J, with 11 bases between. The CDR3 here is CAISEGVGNQPQHF. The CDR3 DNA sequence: TGTGCCATCAGCGAGGGAGTGGGCAATCAGCCCCAGCATTTT.

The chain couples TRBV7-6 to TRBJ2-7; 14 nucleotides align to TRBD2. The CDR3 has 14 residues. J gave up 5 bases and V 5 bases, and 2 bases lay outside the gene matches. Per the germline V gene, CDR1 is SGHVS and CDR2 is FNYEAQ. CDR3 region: CASSPGLAGDEQYF. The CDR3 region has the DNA TGTGCCAGCAGCCCGGGACTAGCGGGGGACGAGCAGTACTTC.

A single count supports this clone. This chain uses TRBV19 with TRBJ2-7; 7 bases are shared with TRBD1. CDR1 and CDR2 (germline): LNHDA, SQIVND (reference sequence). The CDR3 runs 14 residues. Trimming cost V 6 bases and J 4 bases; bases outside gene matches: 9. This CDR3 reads CASRPGTVPYEQYF. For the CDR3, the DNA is TGTGCCAGTAGGCCCGGGACAGTTCCTTACGAGCAGTACTTC.

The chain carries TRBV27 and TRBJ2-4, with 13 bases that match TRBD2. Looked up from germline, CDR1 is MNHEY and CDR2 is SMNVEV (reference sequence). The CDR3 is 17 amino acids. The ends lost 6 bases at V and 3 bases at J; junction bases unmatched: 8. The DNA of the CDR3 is TGTGCCAGCAGACTAGCGGGGGGGCAGTTGGGCAAAAACATTCAGTACTTC. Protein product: CASRLAGGQLGKNIQYF.

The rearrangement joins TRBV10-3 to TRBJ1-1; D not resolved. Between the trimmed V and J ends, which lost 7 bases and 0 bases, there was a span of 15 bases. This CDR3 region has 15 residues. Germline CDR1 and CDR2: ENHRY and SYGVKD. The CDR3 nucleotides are TGTGCCATCACTCGACACGTTAATATGAACACTGAAGCTTTCTTT. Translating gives CAITRHVNMNTEAFF.

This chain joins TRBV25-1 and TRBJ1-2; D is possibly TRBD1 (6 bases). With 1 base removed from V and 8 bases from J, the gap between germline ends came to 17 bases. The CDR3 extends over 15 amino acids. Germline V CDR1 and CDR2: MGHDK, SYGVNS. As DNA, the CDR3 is TGTGCCAGCAGTGAATGGGCAGGGGTAATGGGGGGCTACACCTTC. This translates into CASSEWAGVMGGYTF.

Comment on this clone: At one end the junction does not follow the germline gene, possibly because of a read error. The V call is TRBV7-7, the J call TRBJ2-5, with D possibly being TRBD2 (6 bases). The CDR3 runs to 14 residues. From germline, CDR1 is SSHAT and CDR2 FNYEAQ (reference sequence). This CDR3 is CASSFSVGGETQYF. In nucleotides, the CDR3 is TGTGCTAGCAGCTTCTCCGTGGGGGGTGAGACCCAGTACTTC. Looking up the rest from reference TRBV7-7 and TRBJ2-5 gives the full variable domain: GAGVSQSPRYKVTKRGQDVTLRCDPISSHATLYWYQQALGQGPEFLTYFNYEAQPDKSGLPSDRFSAERPEGSISTLTIQRTEQRDSAMYRCASSFSVGGETQYFGPGTRLLVL.

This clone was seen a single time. The CDR3 bases are TGTGCCAGCAGCCGTACTAGCGGGGGCGGCACAGATACGCAGTATTTT. Amino acids: CASSRTSGGGTDTQYF. The rearrangement links TRBV7-3 to TRBJ2-3; 11 bases are a match to TRBD2. Germline V gene lookup returns CDR1 SGHTA and CDR2 FQGTGA. The V and J ends lost 5 bases and 1 base, in that order; junction bases with no gene match: 5. The CDR3 loop spans 16 amino acids.

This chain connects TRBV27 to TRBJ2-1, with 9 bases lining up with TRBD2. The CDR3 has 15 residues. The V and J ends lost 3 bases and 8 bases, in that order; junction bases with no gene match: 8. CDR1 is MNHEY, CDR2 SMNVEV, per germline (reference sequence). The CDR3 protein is CASSFYGGGADEQFF. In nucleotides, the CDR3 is TGTGCCAGCAGTTTTTACGGCGGGGGGGCCGATGAGCAGTTCTTC.

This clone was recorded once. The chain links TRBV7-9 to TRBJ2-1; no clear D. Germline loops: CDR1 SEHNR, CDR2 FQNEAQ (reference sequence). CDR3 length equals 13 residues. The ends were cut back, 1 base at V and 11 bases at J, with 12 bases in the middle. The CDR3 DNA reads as TGTGCCAGCAGCTTAGGCCCCTTAAGCAAGCAGTTCTTC. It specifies CASSLGPLSKQFF. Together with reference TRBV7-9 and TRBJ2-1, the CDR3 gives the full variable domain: DTGVSQNPRHKITKRGQNVTFRCDPISEHNRLYWYRQTLGQGPEFLTYFQNEAQLEKSRLLSDRFSAERPKGSFSTLEIQRTEQGDSAMYLCASSLGPLSKQFFGPGTRLTVL.

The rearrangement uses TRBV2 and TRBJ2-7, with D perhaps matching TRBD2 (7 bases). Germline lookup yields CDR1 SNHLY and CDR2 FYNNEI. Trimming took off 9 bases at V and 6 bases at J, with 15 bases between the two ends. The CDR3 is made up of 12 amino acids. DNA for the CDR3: TGTGCCAGGGGGGCAGGGGAGGGCGAGCAGTACTTC. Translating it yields CARGAGEGEQYF. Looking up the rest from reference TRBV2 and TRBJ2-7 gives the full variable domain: EPEVTQTPSHQVTQMGQEVILRCVPISNHLYFYWYRQILGQKVEFLVSFYNNEISEKSEIFDDQFSVERPDGSNFTLKIRSTKLEDSAMYFCARGAGEGEQYFGPGTRLTVT.

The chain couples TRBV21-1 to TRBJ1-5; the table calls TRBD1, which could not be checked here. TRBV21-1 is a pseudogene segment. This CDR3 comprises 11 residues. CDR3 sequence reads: CASSQDQPQHF. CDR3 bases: TGTGCCAGCAGCCAGGATCAGCCCCAGCATTTT.

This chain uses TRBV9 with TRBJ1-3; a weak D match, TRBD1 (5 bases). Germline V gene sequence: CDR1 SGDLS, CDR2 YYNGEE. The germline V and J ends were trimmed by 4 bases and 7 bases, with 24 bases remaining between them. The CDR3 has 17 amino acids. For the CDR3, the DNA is TGTGCCAGCAGCCAAACAGGTTCACCCTCCTCGATCAACACCATATATTTT. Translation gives CASSQTGSPSSINTIYF.

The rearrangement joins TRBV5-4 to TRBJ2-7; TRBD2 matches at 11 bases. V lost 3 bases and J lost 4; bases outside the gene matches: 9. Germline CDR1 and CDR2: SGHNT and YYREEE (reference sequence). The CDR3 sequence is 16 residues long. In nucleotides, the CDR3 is TGTGCCAGCAGCTCGAACCCGGGACTAGCGGCTTACGAGCAGTACTTC. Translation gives CASSSNPGLAAYEQYF.

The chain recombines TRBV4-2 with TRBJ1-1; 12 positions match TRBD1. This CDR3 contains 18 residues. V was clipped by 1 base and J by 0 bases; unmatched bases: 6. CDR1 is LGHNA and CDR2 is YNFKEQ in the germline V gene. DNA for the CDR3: TGTGCCAGCAGCCAAGCCGGGACAGGGGGCGCTATGAACACTGAAGCTTTCTTT. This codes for CASSQAGTGGAMNTEAFF.

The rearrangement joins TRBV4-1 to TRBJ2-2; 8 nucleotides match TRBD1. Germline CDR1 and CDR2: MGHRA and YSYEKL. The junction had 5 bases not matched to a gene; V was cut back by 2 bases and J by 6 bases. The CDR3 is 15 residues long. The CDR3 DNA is TGCGCCAGCAGCCAACAGGGGGCGAATGCCGGGGAGCTGTTTTTT. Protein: CASSQQGANAGELFF.

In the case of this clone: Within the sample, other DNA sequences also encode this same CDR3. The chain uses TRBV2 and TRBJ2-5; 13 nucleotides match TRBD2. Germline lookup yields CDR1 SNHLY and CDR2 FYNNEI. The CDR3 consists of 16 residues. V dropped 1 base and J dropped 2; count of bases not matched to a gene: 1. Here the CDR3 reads CASSEGLAGGQETQYF. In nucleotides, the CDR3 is TGTGCCAGCAGTGAAGGACTAGCGGGGGGACAAGAGACCCAGTACTTC. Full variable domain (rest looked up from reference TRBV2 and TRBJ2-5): EPEVTQTPSHQVTQMGQEVILRCVPISNHLYFYWYRQILGQKVEFLVSFYNNEISEKSEIFDDQFSVERPDGSNFTLKIRSTKLEDSAMYFCASSEGLAGGQETQYFGPGTRLLVL.

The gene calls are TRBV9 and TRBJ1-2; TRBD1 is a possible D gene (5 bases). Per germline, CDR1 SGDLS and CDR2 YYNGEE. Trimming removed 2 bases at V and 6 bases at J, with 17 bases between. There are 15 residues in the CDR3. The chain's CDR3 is CASSVSRAGFDGYTF. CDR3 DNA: TGTGCCAGCAGCGTTTCTCGGGCAGGGTTCGATGGCTACACCTTC.

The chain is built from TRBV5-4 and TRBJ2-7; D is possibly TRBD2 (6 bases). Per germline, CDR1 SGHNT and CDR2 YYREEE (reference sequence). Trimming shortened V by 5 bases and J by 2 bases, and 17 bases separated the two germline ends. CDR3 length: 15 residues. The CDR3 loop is CASSDGTPGPYEQYF. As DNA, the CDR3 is TGTGCCAGCAGTGACGGGACTCCGGGTCCCTACGAGCAGTACTTC.

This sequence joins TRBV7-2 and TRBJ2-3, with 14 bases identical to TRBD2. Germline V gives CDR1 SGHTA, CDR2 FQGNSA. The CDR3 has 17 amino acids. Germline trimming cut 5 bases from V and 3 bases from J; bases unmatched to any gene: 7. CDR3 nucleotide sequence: TGTGCCAGCAGCCCCCGGACTAGCGGGGGGCCAACAGATACGCAGTATTTT. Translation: CASSPRTSGGPTDTQYF.